The 30 T cell receptor beta chains below all came from one sample that was sequenced in a study of Graves' ophthalmopathy and Graves' hyperthyroidism. Scientists amplified the TCR beta CDR3 regions from RNA transcripts. An opening RT-PCR round employed HTBI primers and preceded a second-round multiplex PCR. TCRdb processed the multiplex PCR reads anew with MiXCR; each CDR3 protein has one entry. The table has 150,000 or so distinct CDR3 sequences, just under 40% seen once. The sample comprised peripheral blood. These TCRs come from a man between 25 and 39 years old with Graves' ophthalmopathy.

There are many counts of this clonotype. The V gene is TRBV6-5, the J gene TRBJ1-1; a possible D gene is TRBD1 (5 bases). From germline, CDR1 is MNHEY and CDR2 SVGAGI. The V and J ends lost 7 bases and 1 base respectively, with 13 bases between them. CDR3 size: 14 residues. The DNA of the CDR3 is TGTGCCAGCACCACCGTAGGGGAGAACACTGAAGCTTTCTTT. Translation: CASTTVGENTEAFF.

The table lists this clonotype with many counts. The CDR3 DNA is TGTGCCAGCGGGCGAGACAGGGCCCCTGCCCTTGGGTCTTTATCGCCCCAGCATTTT. Amino acids: CASGRDRAPALGSLSPQHF. The chain uses TRBV28 and TRBJ1-5; 7 bases map to TRBD1. The CDR3 is 19 residues long. CDR1 and CDR2 (germline): MDHEN, SYDVKM. Unmatched junction bases numbered 28, after V lost 8 bases and J lost 9 bases.

This clonotype was recorded many times. The rearrangement joins TRBV27 to TRBJ1-6, with TRBD1 matching 10 bases. The CDR3 consists of 14 residues. The germline gives CDR1 MNHEY, CDR2 SMNVEV (reference sequence). After removal of 6 bases from V and 9 bases from J, the junction contained 5 bases not matched to a gene. CDR3 residues: CASSPGQGTSPLHF. The CDR3 DNA follows: TGTGCCAGCAGCCCGGGACAGGGGACTTCACCCCTCCACTTT.

This clonotype was seen at least ten times. The gene calls are TRBV11-1 and TRBJ1-1, with TRBD1 matching 8 bases. V lost 5 bases to trimming and J lost 1 base; unmatched junction nucleotides: 3. The germline gives CDR1 SGHAT, CDR2 FQDESV (reference sequence). The CDR3 spans 14 residues. The CDR3 protein is CASSPDRGNTEAFF. CDR3 in DNA: TGTGCCAGCAGCCCCGACAGGGGGAACACTGAAGCTTTCTTT.

This clonotype was observed at least ten times. J is TRBJ2-2 and V is TRBV9, with D perhaps matching TRBD2 (6 bases). The CDR3 runs to 14 residues. Germline V gene data show CDR1 as SGDLS and CDR2 as YYNGEE. The germline V and J ends were trimmed by 3 bases and 6 bases, with 12 bases remaining between them. The CDR3 sequence is CASSDLTSPGELFF. CDR3 DNA sequence: TGTGCCAGCAGCGACCTGACTAGTCCCGGGGAGCTGTTTTTT.

There are many counts of this clonotype. The chain recombines TRBV14 with TRBJ2-7, with no clear D. The CDR3 runs to 15 residues. CDR1 is SGHDN and CDR2 is FVKESK in the germline V gene. V was shortened by 3 bases and J by 5 bases, with 17 bases between the two germline ends. The CDR3 region has the DNA TGTGCCAGCAGCCACCAAGGAGTAGGTCTAAACGAGCAGTACTTC. Translated: CASSHQGVGLNEQYF.

This clonotype was picked up many times. A junction boundary mismatches the germline segment, possibly from a read error. The V call is TRBV28, the J call TRBJ1-6; 7 bases are a match to TRBD1. CDR1 is MDHEN, CDR2 SYDVKM, per germline. CDR3 size: 16 residues. The CDR3 nucleotides are TGTGCCAGCAGAGTGGACAGGCCCACGTATAATTCACCCCTCTACTTT. Its translation: CASRVDRPTYNSPLYF.

This clonotype appeared a few times. V and J are TRBV7-2 and TRBJ1-1; D not resolved. Trimming stripped 5 bases from V and 0 bases from J, with 13 bases between. The CDR3 contains 15 residues. Germline assignment: CDR1 SGHTA and CDR2 FQGNSA. The CDR3, as DNA: TGTGCCAGCAGCCCCGGTTTAGGGATGAACACTGAAGCTTTCTTT. It codes for CASSPGLGMNTEAFF.

The rearrangement links TRBV6-5 to TRBJ1-1, with D unresolved. CDR3 length equals 16 residues. V was clipped by 0 bases and J by 0 bases, with 11 bases between them. CDR1 MNHEY and CDR2 SVGAGI come from the germline V gene. CDR3 in amino acids: CASSYSVGFMNTEAFF. The CDR3 region has the DNA TGTGCCAGCAGTTACTCGGTAGGGTTTATGAACACTGAAGCTTTCTTT.

This clonotype has ten or more counts. V and J are TRBV12-3 or TRBV12-4 and TRBJ2-7, with 7 bases lining up with TRBD2. The CDR3 consists of 14 residues. With V trimmed by 2 bases and J by 3 bases, 4 bases remained unmatched. The DNA of the CDR3 is TGTGCCAGCAGTTTATCTAGCGGCGGCTACGAGCAGTACTTC. Residues: CASSLSSGGYEQYF.

The genes are TRBV6-5 and TRBJ2-5; D possibly corresponds to TRBD1 (7 bases). The length of the CDR3 is 15 residues. Germline CDR1 and CDR2: MNHEY and SVGAGI. Trimming took off 2 bases at V and 5 bases at J, with 15 bases between the two ends. DNA of the CDR3: TGTGCCAGCAGTTACGGAGGGGGCGAGTGGGAGACCCAGTACTTC. Translated, it gives CASSYGGGEWETQYF.

The rearrangement links TRBV6-2 or TRBV6-3 to TRBJ2-5, with D hard to call. V was trimmed by 5 bases and J by 4 bases, leaving 8 bases between them. Per germline, CDR1 MNHEY and CDR2 SVGEGT. CDR3 length equals 12 residues. The CDR3 loop is CASSEDGETQYF. The DNA of the CDR3 is TGTGCCAGCAGTGAGGACGGAGAGACCCAGTACTTC.

This chain joins TRBV28 and TRBJ2-5, with 10 bases matching TRBD2. CDR3 length: 18 residues. CDR1 is MDHEN, CDR2 SYDVKM, per germline. Trimming at V came to 6 bases and at J to 3 bases, leaving 16 bases not matched to a gene. The CDR3 loop reads CASSWGGFYLAGEETQYF. DNA of the CDR3: TGTGCCAGCAGCTGGGGGGGGTTTTACCTAGCGGGAGAAGAGACCCAGTACTTC.

This clonotype was seen once. This chain links TRBV12-3 or TRBV12-4 with TRBJ1-3, with 7 bases aligning to TRBD1. Germline trimming cut 2 bases from V and 2 bases from J; bases unmatched to any gene: 6. This CDR3 is built from 16 residues. CDR3 sequence (DNA): TGTGCCAGCAGTTTATTACCGGGACAGCCTGGAAACACCATATATTTT. This translates into CASSLLPGQPGNTIYF.

As for this clonotype: The CDR3 end shows no conserved phenylalanine or tryptophan, and so a read error is likely. This chain links TRBV12-3 or TRBV12-4 with TRBJ1-2; perhaps TRBD1 as D (6 bases). V lost 4 bases, J lost 3 bases, and 6 bases lay in between. This CDR3 is built from 12 residues. The CDR3 sequence: CASSWTDYGYTL. The DNA of the CDR3 is TGTGCCAGCAGTTGGACAGACTATGGCTACACCCTC.

On this clonotype itself: The junction does not match germline at one end; this may be a read error. The CDR3 bases are TGTGCCAGCAGCTTAGGGACAGGGAATCCCTACGAGCAGTACTTC. Translation gives CASSLGTGNPYEQYF. V usage is TRBV12-3 or TRBV12-4 and J usage is TRBJ2-7; 9 bases are shared with TRBD1. This CDR3 has 15 amino acids.

The chain combines TRBV6-1 with TRBJ2-7; D is possibly TRBD1 (6 bases). The CDR3 length is 13 residues. V lost 6 bases to trimming and J lost 5 bases, with 14 bases between them. CDR1 and CDR2 from the germline V gene are MNHNS and SASEGT. The CDR3 nucleotides are TGTGCCAGCAGACAACAGGGTTTCAACGAGCAGTACTTC. Amino acids: CASRQQGFNEQYF.

This chain connects TRBV28 to TRBJ2-5, with D perhaps TRBD1 or TRBD2 (5 bases each). The V end was cut by 4 bases, the J end by 4 bases, with 13 bases between. Germline values: CDR1 MDHEN, CDR2 SYDVKM. The CDR3 length is 14 residues. The CDR3 sequence is CASSSVGTGETQYF. The CDR3 region has the DNA TGTGCCAGCAGTTCCGTTGGGACGGGAGAGACCCAGTACTTC.

This clonotype was seen ten or more times. This sequence joins TRBV18 and TRBJ1-1; D call uncertain. Deletions cut 3 bases from V and 2 bases from J, with 10 bases between. CDR3 length: 14 residues. The germline V gene has CDR1 KGHSH and CDR2 LQKENI. CDR3 protein: CASSPTEINTEAFF. DNA for the CDR3: TGTGCCAGCTCACCTACAGAAATCAACACTGAAGCTTTCTTT.

CDR3 region: CAWSTVRDAFF. The CDR3 bases are TGTGCCTGGAGTACCGTGAGGGACGCTTTCTTT. The V and J genes are TRBV30 and TRBJ1-1; D may be TRBD1 (5 bases). Looked up from germline, CDR1 is GTSNPN and CDR2 is SVGIG (reference sequence). The CDR3 contains 11 residues. V gave up 2 bases and J gave up 11 bases, with 12 bases separating them.

In this sample, this clonotype turned up once. The chain couples TRBV28 to TRBJ2-4; 9 positions match TRBD2. Germline assignment: CDR1 MDHEN and CDR2 SYDVKM. The trim removed 7 bases at V and 0 bases at J, leaving 4 bases unmatched. The length of the CDR3 is 15 residues. CDR3 region: CASNKLAGAKNIQYF. The DNA of the CDR3 is TGTGCCAGCAATAAACTAGCGGGAGCCAAAAACATTCAGTACTTC.

This rearrangement joins TRBV6-1 to TRBJ2-7; D perhaps matches TRBD1 (5 bases). Trimming cost V 7 bases and J 6 bases, with 16 bases left between them. The CDR3 runs to 13 residues. Germline V gene sequence: CDR1 MNHNS, CDR2 SASEGT. CDR3 in amino acids: CASKRQGSSEQYF. CDR3 DNA sequence: TGTGCCAGCAAGCGTCAGGGCAGTTCCGAGCAGTACTTC.

Ten or more counts support this clonotype. This sequence joins TRBV19 and TRBJ1-5; TRBD1 aligns across 7 bases. Trimming removed 7 bases from V and 0 bases from J; junction bases left unmatched: 6. This CDR3 contains 15 residues. Looked up from germline, CDR1 is LNHDA and CDR2 is SQIVND (reference sequence). The CDR3 is CASTQGGNSNQPQHF. The CDR3 DNA sequence: TGTGCCAGTACCCAGGGGGGAAATAGCAATCAGCCCCAGCATTTT. The entire variable domain, with the rest obtained from reference TRBV19 and TRBJ1-5, is as follows: DGGITQSPKYLFRKEGQNVTLSCEQNLNHDAMYWYRQDPGQGLRLIYYSQIVNDFQKGDIAEGYSVSREKKESFPLTVTSAQKNPTAFYLCASTQGGNSNQPQHFGDGTRLSIL.

This sequence joins TRBV28 and TRBJ1-5; D possibly corresponds to TRBD1 (6 bases). The germline CDR1 and CDR2 sequences are MDHEN and SYDVKM. V shed 6 bases and J shed 0 bases, with 18 bases lying between them. The CDR3 runs to 17 residues. CDR3 sequence reads: CASRTQGLRYSNQPQHF. The CDR3 nucleotides are TGTGCCAGCAGGACTCAGGGGTTACGGTATAGCAATCAGCCCCAGCATTTT. The full variable domain, rest sourced from reference TRBV28 and TRBJ1-5, is DVKVTQSSRYLVKRTGEKVFLECVQDMDHENMFWYRQDPGLGLRLIYFSYDVKMKEKGDIPEGYSVSREKKERFSLILESASTNQTSMYLCASRTQGLRYSNQPQHFGDGTRLSIL.

This clonotype was found many times. The chain carries TRBV10-3 and TRBJ2-7, with D hard to call. The CDR3 is 12 residues long. Trimming removed 4 bases at V and 5 bases at J, with 9 bases between. The germline V gene encodes CDR1 ENHRY and CDR2 SYGVKD. CDR3 in DNA: TGTGCCATCAGTGGTACTCTCGACGAGCAGTACTTC. It codes for CAISGTLDEQYF.

This clonotype was seen at least ten times. This chain joins TRBV12-3 or TRBV12-4 and TRBJ1-2; unclear D gene. Deletions cut 5 bases from V and 4 bases from J, with 11 bases between. The CDR3 totals 13 residues. CDR3 sequence: CASSIQEGYGYTF. CDR3 bases: TGTGCCAGCAGTATTCAAGAAGGCTATGGCTACACCTTC.

The chain has TRBV7-2 and TRBJ2-7; 8 bases agree with TRBD2. Looked up from germline, CDR1 is SGHTA and CDR2 is FQGNSA. Trimming at V came to 5 bases and at J to 4 bases, leaving 13 bases not matched to a gene. The CDR3 length is 16 residues. The CDR3 region is CASSLSSGTRGYEQYF. The CDR3 bases are TGTGCCAGCAGCCTTAGCTCGGGGACTAGAGGGTACGAGCAGTACTTC.

The chain uses TRBV6-1 and TRBJ1-5; D possibly corresponds to TRBD1 (5 bases). Germline V gene lookup returns CDR1 MNHNS and CDR2 SASEGT. CDR3 length equals 16 residues. V lost 8 bases and J 0 bases, leaving 17 bases between the germline ends. The CDR3 nucleotides are TGTGCCAGCGACGAGGGGCTAACCTATAGCAATCAGCCCCAGCATTTT. It translates to CASDEGLTYSNQPQHF.

In its sample, this clonotype was seen once. The chain is built from TRBV30 and TRBJ1-2; D gene uncertain. V lost 0 bases and J 3 bases, leaving 2 bases between the germline ends. This CDR3 region has 11 residues. CDR1 and CDR2 (germline): GTSNPN, SVGIG (reference sequence). CDR3 DNA sequence: TGTGCCTGGAGTGTCGACTATGGCTACACCTTC. It codes for CAWSVDYGYTF.

Ten or more counts support this clonotype. The chain recombines TRBV12-3 or TRBV12-4 with TRBJ1-5, with D possibly matching TRBD1 (6 bases). The CDR3 covers 15 residues. Trimming removed 2 bases at V and 7 bases at J, with 15 bases between. The CDR3 spells CASSLIGGRGQPQHF. The DNA for the CDR3 is TGTGCCAGCAGTTTAATTGGGGGGCGCGGGCAGCCCCAGCATTTT.